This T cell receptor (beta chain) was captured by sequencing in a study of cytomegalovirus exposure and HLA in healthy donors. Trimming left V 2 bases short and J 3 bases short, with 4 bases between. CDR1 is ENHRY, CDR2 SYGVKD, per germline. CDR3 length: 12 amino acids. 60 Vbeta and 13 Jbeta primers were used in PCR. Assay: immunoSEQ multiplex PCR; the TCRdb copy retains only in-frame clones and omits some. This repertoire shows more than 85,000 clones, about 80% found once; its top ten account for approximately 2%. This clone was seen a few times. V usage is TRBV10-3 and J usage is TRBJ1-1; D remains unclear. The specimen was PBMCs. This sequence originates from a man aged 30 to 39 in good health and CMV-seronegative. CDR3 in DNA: TGTGCCATCAGTGAGCCCGACACTGAAGCTTTCTTT. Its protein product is CAISEPDTEAFF.